Below, 8 T cell receptor beta chains from the same sample are listed, as sequenced in a study of T cell responses to AZD1222 COVID-19 vaccine. Clones were sequenced by immunoSEQ multiplex PCR, and TCRdb holds only the in-frame ones, with some missing. In the table there are about 160,000 clones, 88% of which are singletons. Sample: peripheral blood, taken 28 days after the second AZD1222 dose. These receptors were taken from an adult who received the AZD1222 COVID-19 vaccine.

The chain uses TRBV20-1 and TRBJ1-1, with TRBD1 as a possible D gene (5 bases). Germline V CDR1 and CDR2: DFQATT, SNEGSKA (reference sequence). CDR3 length equals 11 residues. Trimming took off 3 bases at V and 9 bases at J, with 11 bases between the two ends. The CDR3 here is CSASPQGKAFF. As DNA, the CDR3 is TGCAGTGCTAGTCCCCAGGGCAAAGCTTTCTTT.

This chain links TRBV2 with TRBJ2-1; D is possibly TRBD1 (6 bases). Germline loops: CDR1 SNHLY, CDR2 FYNNEI. V lost 6 bases, J lost 0 bases, and 12 bases lay in between. There are 15 residues in the CDR3. CDR3 bases: TGTGCCAGCAGCCCAGGACAGACCTCCTACAATGAGCAGTTCTTC. Its protein is CASSPGQTSYNEQFF.

The rearrangement joins TRBV25-1 to TRBJ2-5; D is ambiguous. Trimming left V 0 bases short and J 0 bases short, with 5 bases between. This CDR3 region has 14 residues. The germline V gene encodes CDR1 MGHDK and CDR2 SYGVNS. The chain's CDR3 is CASSEYGYQETQYF. CDR3 nucleotide sequence: TGTGCCAGCAGTGAATATGGATACCAAGAGACCCAGTACTTC. The full variable domain, rest sourced from reference TRBV25-1 and TRBJ2-5, is EADIYQTPRYLVIGTGKKITLECSQTMGHDKMYWYQQDPGMELHLIHYSYGVNSTEKGDLSSESTVSRIRTEHFPLTLESARPSHTSQYLCASSEYGYQETQYFGPGTRLLVL.

This clone was seen once. The chain combines TRBV24-1 with TRBJ2-3; D is ambiguous. Per germline, CDR1 KGHDR and CDR2 SFDVKD. The V and J ends lost 9 bases and 0 bases respectively, with 12 bases between them. This CDR3 spans 14 amino acids. CDR3 amino acids: CATQDGSSTDTQYF. Written as DNA, the CDR3 is TGTGCCACCCAGGATGGCTCTAGCACAGATACGCAGTATTTT.

The chain links TRBV3-1 (or the pseudogene TRBV3-2) to TRBJ1-1; possible D gene TRBD1, 5 bases. This CDR3 is 15 amino acids long. Per germline, CDR1 LGHDT and CDR2 YNNKEL (reference sequence). Deletions cut 1 base from V and 1 base from J, with 10 bases between. The CDR3 coding sequence is TGTGCCAGCAGCCAAGGGTTAGGGGAGAACACTGAAGCTTTCTTT. This encodes CASSQGLGENTEAFF.

The V gene is TRBV12-3 or TRBV12-4, the J gene TRBJ2-7, with D perhaps TRBD2 (5 bases). The CDR3 covers 13 residues. Trimming stripped 3 bases from V and 5 bases from J, with 11 bases between. CDR3: CASSFEASHEQYF. CDR3 nucleotide sequence: TGTGCCAGCAGTTTTGAGGCTAGCCACGAGCAGTACTTC.

CDR3 in DNA: TGTGCCAGCAGCCAAGATCGAAGAGGAACCTATGGCTACACCTTC. Residues: CASSQDRRGTYGYTF. The chain links TRBV14 to TRBJ1-2, with no clear D. V lost 0 bases and J lost 4, with 12 bases in between. The CDR3 loop spans 15 amino acids. Germline lookup yields CDR1 SGHDN and CDR2 FVKESK.

The genes are TRBV5-1 and TRBJ1-2, with D maybe TRBD1 (5 bases). Germline V CDR1 and CDR2: SGHRS, YFSETQ. V was pared by 2 bases and J by 6 bases, with 11 bases between. This CDR3 has 13 residues. The CDR3 is CASSFRGEDGYTF. CDR3 in DNA: TGCGCCAGCAGCTTTCGGGGGGAGGATGGCTACACCTTC.